A selection of T cell receptor beta chains follows, all from one sample in a study of cytomegalovirus exposure and HLA in healthy donors. Clones were sequenced by immunoSEQ multiplex PCR, and TCRdb holds only the in-frame ones, with some missing. The top ten clones hold over 2% of a sample with roughly 170,000 clones, 81% of them seen once. Sequenced: PBMCs. The receptor source for this set is a woman aged 25-40 years in good health and CMV-seronegative. Both conserved end residues are part of each CDR3. The D gene is left open where the match is weak. Expanded clones are given a class, and other clones once, few, many or no size at all.

D gene | clone size | J gene | CDR3 length | V gene | CDR3 DNA | CDR3 protein
. | . | TRBJ1-1 | 12 | TRBV19 | TGTGCCAGTAGTTACAACACGTATGAAGCTTTCTTT | CASSYNTYEAFF
TRBD1 | . | TRBJ2-4 | 16 | TRBV19 | TGTGCCAGTAGTAGTTCGGCAGGGGGCTTTTCAAACAGTCAGTACTTC | CASSSSAGGFSNSQYF
TRBD1 | . | TRBJ1-2 | 17 | TRBV7-9 | TGTGCCAGCAGCTCAATAAAAAGAACAGGGGCGGAGGATGGCTACACCTTC | CASSSIKRTGAEDGYTF
TRBD1 | . | TRBJ2-1 | 14 | TRBV7-9 | TGTGCCAGCAGCTTTGGACAGGGTTACAATGAGCAGTTCTTC | CASSFGQGYNEQFF
. | . | TRBJ1-5 | 19 | TRBV28 | TGTGCCAGCAGTCCATGGGGGGGTTCGGTGTCCGGGCGCAATCAGCCCCAGCATTTT | CASSPWGGSVSGRNQPQHF
TRBD2 | once | TRBJ2-5 | 15 | TRBV7-6 | TGTGCCAGCAGCGCTGGGACTAGCGGGCGTGAGACCCAGTACTTC | CASSAGTSGRETQYF
TRBD2 | . | TRBJ2-7 | 13 | TRBV28 | TGTGCCAGCAGTTCGCGGGGGAGGTACGAGCAGTACTTC | CASSSRGRYEQYF
. | . | TRBJ2-1 | 15 | TRBV7-7 | TGTGCCAGCAGCTTAGCTAGCGGTGAAAACAATGAGCAGTTCTTC | CASSLASGENNEQFF
TRBD2 | . | TRBJ2-3 | 17 | TRBV7-2 | TGTGCCAGCAGTCCCTCCAGTAGCGGGGGGGCCACAGATACGCAGTATTTT | CASSPSSSGGATDTQYF
. | . | TRBJ1-5 | 15 | TRBV27 | TGTGCCAGCAGTTTCTCGTCAGGGATAAATCAGCCCCAGCATTTT | CASSFSSGINQPQHF
TRBD2 | . | TRBJ2-1 | 14 | TRBV7-9 | TGTGCCAGCGGCCTAGCGGGCCCCTACAATGAGCAGTTCTTC | CASGLAGPYNEQFF
TRBD2 | . | TRBJ2-5 | 16 | TRBV11-2 | TGTGCCAGCAGCGGGACCGGGACTAGCGGGGGAGAGACCCAGTACTTC | CASSGTGTSGGETQYF
. | . | TRBJ1-5 | 12 | TRBV19 | TGTGCCAGCAACAGAAGCAATCAGCCCCAGCATTTT | CASNRSNQPQHF
TRBD1 | . | TRBJ1-4 | 13 | TRBV9 | TGTGCCAGCAGCGAGGGGACAGTTAAAAAACTGTTTTTT | CASSEGTVKKLFF
TRBD2 | . | TRBJ2-7 | 15 | TRBV7-2 | TGTGCCAGCAGCTTAGTGATAGCGGGCTCCTTAGAGCAGTACTTC | CASSLVIAGSLEQYF
. | few | TRBJ2-1 | 14 | TRBV5-4 | TGTGCCAGCAGCTGGGATCAGGGGATCGATGAGCAGTTCTTC | CASSWDQGIDEQFF
TRBD2 | . | TRBJ2-5 | 12 | TRBV5-4 | TGTGCCAGCGGCCGGGGGGAAGAGACCCAGTACTTC | CASGRGEETQYF
TRBD1 | . | TRBJ1-2 | 12 | TRBV28 | TGTGCCAGCATCACAGGGGGCTTGGGCTACACCTTC | CASITGGLGYTF
. | . | TRBJ1-4 | 15 | TRBV7-9 | TGTGCCAGCAGCAACGGAGACAGCAATAATGAAAAACTGTTTTTT | CASSNGDSNNEKLFF
TRBD1 | . | TRBJ1-2 | 13 | TRBV29-1 | TGCAGCGTCACGACAGGGGTCAACTATGGCTACACCTTC | CSVTTGVNYGYTF
. | . | TRBJ2-7 | 14 | TRBV7-9 | TGTGCCAGCAGCTTTGGGGTCAGGGAGGACGAGCAGTACTTC | CASSFGVREDEQYF
. | . | TRBJ2-7 | 15 | TRBV7-6 | TGTGCCAGCAGCCACGAGGGAGGGGGGATGAGGGAGCAGTACTTC | CASSHEGGGMREQYF